This T cell receptor beta chain was observed in a study of identical twins (dated by TCRdb to 2016 to 2017). Background on the whole study: To test whether fetal clonotypes persist, the study used deep sequencing on TCR alpha and beta repertoires from monozygotic twins, unrelated adults of various ages, and cord blood. To rule out contamination, the twin experiments were replicated at different times with different library preparation protocols.

The method behind the library was 5' RACE. Sequencing took place on an Illumina HiSeq 2000. A universal primer binding site was introduced by template switching, and a unique molecular identifier was present in the final cDNA, enabling accurate counting of TCR cDNA molecules. First-strand cDNA for TCR alpha and beta chains was synthesized from specific primers in the conserved constant-segment region. Each cDNA library was double barcoded, with a SMART-Mk sample barcode plus Illumina barcodes, to control for contamination. TruSeq adapter sequences, together with Illumina sample barcodes, were added in two successive PCR steps. The Illumina HiSeq platform was used with custom primers to sequence TCR alpha and beta cDNA libraries. The study's processing was this. Raw reads were processed with MiGEC to extract unique molecular identifiers, and MiXCR was used to determine CDR3 positions. Recombination models were inferred per individual with the repgenHMM and IGoR tools using an EM algorithm. Shared clonotype analysis was performed with the tcR package in R, normalizing sharing by the product of cloneset sizes. To study raw recombination free of thymic and clonal selection effects, out-of-frame nonproductive sequences were analyzed. The public reads were reanalyzed by TCRdb: fastp trimming at Q25, MiXCR alignment, in-frame beta chains only. Records with the same CDR3 protein are collapsed into one entry carrying the most frequent genes and DNA. The V and J calls and clone size are TCRdb's, not the authors'. The table for this sample lists fewer than 450,000 distinct CDR3 sequences; 9% to 10% of them were counted only once. Of the sample, around 8.6% falls within the top ten clones.

This clonotype was detected ten times or more. Its antigen is unknown. Base qualities are not provided; no much larger clone lies one nucleotide away. The CDR3 contains 12 residues, cysteine and phenylalanine counted. Only the CDR3 region is kept as DNA, spanning 36 bases read in frame from base 1. Trimming costs V 5 bases and J 6 bases, and their ends lie 9 bases apart. Study-wide findings and limitations: Zero-insertion analyses could be partly confounded by invariant T cells such as MAIT and iNKT, though diverse VJ usage argued against such confounding for most clonotypes. Abundant cord blood beta clonotypes had fewer insertions, young adult naive repertoires showed a similar but weaker trend, and memory repertoires showed no such trend. Compared with coincidental sharing between unrelated individuals, out-of-frame TCR alpha sequences shared between twins had an excess of sequences with low generation probability. Because the same donors could not be followed over many years, the conclusions depended on cross-sectional statistical analysis. A weaker excess of twin sharing was found in beta out-of-frame sequences because the signal-to-noise ratio was lowered by fewer shared sequences. In monozygotic twins, recombination models systematically underestimated out-of-frame TCR alpha sharing, but the models matched the sharing seen between unrelated individuals.

Every donor in the study was a healthy Caucasian. Three unrelated non-twin adults were also sequenced: a male aged 18 to 29, a male aged 50 to 60 and a female aged 50 to 60. Miltenyi CD45RO+ enrichment and human naive T-cell isolation kits were used to isolate memory (CD45RO+) and naive T cells from PBMC. This receptor chain uses TRBV12-3 or TRBV12-4 and TRBJ2-3; a tentative D match to TRBD1 spans 5 bases. This clonotype was obtained from a woman aged 50 to 60 in good health. What was sequenced was naive T cells sorted from blood. The cell subset or site label, read with the paper, signifies: cells isolated with a human naive T-cell isolation kit. The CDR3 reads CASSRQIDTQYF. The DNA sequence follows: TGTGCCAGCAGTCGACAGATTGATACGCAGTATTTT.